These 15 T cell receptor beta chains came from one sample sequenced in a study of molecular identifiers for immune sequencing clone quantification. TCRdb ran MiXCR on the PCR reads and lists one entry per CDR3 protein. The sample consists of approximately 20,000 distinct CDR3 sequences, roughly 22% of them appearing once. The sequenced sample was naive CD8+ T cells from blood, with Jurkat cell RNA spiked in. Subset reported: FACS-sorted CD8+CD4-CCR7+CD45RA+ naive T cells. The receptors were gathered from a human donor in good health. Some libraries in this study had Jurkat cell RNA spiked in.

Concerning this clonotype: The CDR3 does not end in the conserved phenylalanine or tryptophan, so this is likely a read error. This chain uses TRBV6-1 with TRBJ2-7; D remains unclear. Trimming shortened V by 5 bases and J by 7 bases, and 6 bases separated the two germline ends. CDR1 is MNHNS, CDR2 SASEGT, per germline. The CDR3 is 10 residues long. The CDR3 here is CASSLGEQYS. CDR3 bases: TGTGCCAGCAGTTTGGGAGAGCAGTACTCC.

This clonotype was observed a handful of times. This rearrangement joins TRBV7-9 to TRBJ2-7; 8 bases align to TRBD1. V shed 2 bases, J shed 4 bases, and the junction held 10 bases outside the gene matches. CDR1 and CDR2 from the germline V gene are SEHNR and FQNEAQ (reference sequence). This CDR3 contains 16 residues. CDR3 DNA sequence: TGTGCCAGCAGCTTACCACAGACAGGGGCTTTATACGAGCAGTACTTC. Its translation is CASSLPQTGALYEQYF.

V gene TRBV5-4 combines with J gene TRBJ2-3; D unclear. The CDR3 is 17 amino acids. V was clipped by 0 bases and J by 2 bases, with 16 bases between them. CDR1 and CDR2 from the germline V gene are SGHNT and YYREEE (reference sequence). The DNA for the CDR3 is TGTGCCAGCAGCTTGGGCCCCCCCTTTGAGGCCACAGATACGCAGTATTTT. Translated: CASSLGPPFEATDTQYF. Full variable domain (outside the CDR3, taken from reference TRBV5-4 and TRBJ2-3): ETGVTQSPTHLIKTRGQQVTLRCSSQSGHNTVSWYQQALGQGPQFIFQYYREEENGRGNFPPRFSGLQFPNYSSELNVNALELDDSALYLCASSLGPPFEATDTQYFGPGTRLTVL.

This clonotype was counted between two and nine times. The CDR3 reads CSANGLAFSYEQYF. In nucleotides, the CDR3 is TGCAGTGCGAATGGACTAGCGTTCTCCTACGAGCAGTACTTC. The V call is TRBV20-1, the J call TRBJ2-7, with 9 bases fitting TRBD2. The CDR3 sequence is 14 residues long. With 6 bases clipped from V and 0 bases from J, the junction kept 6 bases outside the gene matches. CDR1 DFQATT and CDR2 SNEGSKA come from the germline V gene (reference sequence).

In this sample, this clonotype is medium-sized. The rearrangement links TRBV28 to TRBJ2-1; the D is unclear. V lost 7 bases and J 4 bases, leaving 5 bases between the germline ends. The CDR3 covers 11 residues. Looked up from germline, CDR1 is MDHEN and CDR2 is SYDVKM. The CDR3 is CASTRYNEQFF. The DNA of the CDR3 is TGTGCCAGCACCCGGTACAATGAGCAGTTCTTC. Full variable domain (outside the CDR3, taken from reference TRBV28 and TRBJ2-1): DVKVTQSSRYLVKRTGEKVFLECVQDMDHENMFWYRQDPGLGLRLIYFSYDVKMKEKGDIPEGYSVSREKKERFSLILESASTNQTSMYLCASTRYNEQFFGPGTRLTVL.

The chain joins TRBV27 to TRBJ2-2; no reliable D call. The CDR3 extends over 12 amino acids. V dropped 3 bases and J dropped 6 bases, with 5 bases sitting between them. Looked up from germline, CDR1 is MNHEY and CDR2 is SMNVEV (reference sequence). The DNA for the CDR3 is TGTGCCAGCAGTTTTCATCCCGGGGAGCTGTTTTTT. Its protein is CASSFHPGELFF.

This clonotype occurred many times. This chain links TRBV10-3 with TRBJ2-5; weak D call: TRBD1 (6 bases). Germline values: CDR1 ENHRY, CDR2 SYGVKD. This CDR3 is 16 amino acids long. The germline V and J ends were trimmed by 4 bases and 4 bases, with 19 bases remaining between them. DNA for the CDR3: TGTGCCATCAGTGGGGTGGCCCCCAGGGGCGGAGAGACCCAGTACTTC. Translated, it gives CAISGVAPRGGETQYF.

This chain links TRBV13 with TRBJ1-2, with TRBD1 identical over 7 bases. The germline V gene has CDR1 PRHDT and CDR2 FYEKMQ (reference sequence). With 2 bases clipped from V and 1 base from J, the junction kept 7 bases outside the gene matches. The CDR3 runs to 16 residues. This CDR3 reads CASSLWQDRSNYGYTF. The CDR3 DNA is TGTGCCAGCAGCTTATGGCAGGACAGGAGTAACTATGGCTACACCTTC.

Worth noting for this clonotype: Germline and junction disagree at one end, which may indicate a read error. The DNA for the CDR3 is TGTGCCAGCAGCGACCCTAGCGTGTCCTACAGTGAGCAGTTCTTC. It codes for CASSDPSVSYSEQFF. The rearrangement uses TRBV9 and TRBJ2-1; D is perhaps TRBD2 (6 bases). The germline V gene has CDR1 SGDLS and CDR2 YYNGEE. CDR3 size: 15 residues.

This clonotype appeared a few times. The genes are TRBV10-3 and TRBJ1-2; unclear D gene. V was pared by 0 bases and J by 2 bases, with 10 bases between. The CDR3 is 15 amino acids. Germline V gives CDR1 ENHRY, CDR2 SYGVKD. CDR3 coding DNA: TGTGCCATCAGTGAGTCGAACAGTCCCAACTATGGCTACACCTTC. Its protein product is CAISESNSPNYGYTF.

About this clonotype: This may stem from a read error, because a much larger clone lies one nucleotide away. The chain links TRBV28 to TRBJ2-2; D gene uncertain. CDR1 is MDHEN, CDR2 SYDVKM, per germline. CDR3 length: 15 amino acids. Trimming removed 8 bases from V and 1 base from J, with 14 bases in between. Here the CDR3 reads CASGVAVLNTGELFF. In DNA, the CDR3 is TGTGCCAGCGGAGTCGCCGTATTGAACACCGGGGAGCTGTTTTTT. Drawing the rest from reference TRBV28 and TRBJ2-2, the complete variable domain is DVKVTQSSRYLVKRTGEKVFLECVQDMDHENMFWYRQDPGLGLRLIYFSYDVKMKEKGDIPEGYSVSREKKERFSLILESASTNQTSMYLCASGVAVLNTGELFFGEGSRLTVL.

Notes on this clonotype: A much larger clonotype is one base distant, so this may be a read error. The chain combines TRBV15 with TRBJ2-2, with D unclear. The V gene lost 7 bases and the J gene lost 6 bases, with 6 bases spanning the gap. CDR1 is LNHNV, CDR2 YYDKDF, per germline (reference sequence). This CDR3 is 11 amino acids long. The CDR3 DNA sequence: TGTGCCACCAACAGCCCCGGGGAGCTGTTTTTT. Residues: CATNSPGELFF.

This clonotype is labeled as medium-sized. CDR3 residues: CASSLRTFLIPTQNIQYF. CDR3 DNA: TGTGCCAGCAGTTTACGAACGTTCCTAATCCCCACCCAAAACATTCAGTACTTC. The chain has TRBV28 and TRBJ2-4; D not certain. Germline-derived CDR1 and CDR2 are MDHEN and SYDVKM. The ends were cut back, 2 bases at V and 5 bases at J, with 22 bases in the middle. CDR3 length: 18 residues.

This clonotype is judged medium-sized (0.01 to 0.1%). V gene TRBV28 combines with J gene TRBJ2-3; 11 nucleotides align to TRBD2. CDR3 length: 17 amino acids. CDR1 is MDHEN, CDR2 SYDVKM, per germline. V was clipped by 8 bases and J by 0 bases; unmatched bases: 10. DNA of the CDR3: TGTGCCAGCGACGGGACTAGCGGCGAGTTAAGCACAGATACGCAGTATTTT. It yields the protein CASDGTSGELSTDTQYF. Variable domain in full (rest from reference TRBV28 and TRBJ2-3): DVKVTQSSRYLVKRTGEKVFLECVQDMDHENMFWYRQDPGLGLRLIYFSYDVKMKEKGDIPEGYSVSREKKERFSLILESASTNQTSMYLCASDGTSGELSTDTQYFGPGTRLTVL.

By its share, this clonotype is medium-sized (0.01 to 0.1%). The V and J genes are TRBV12-3 or TRBV12-4 and TRBJ2-2, with no clear D. The CDR3 runs to 12 residues. The ends were cut back, 11 bases at V and 6 bases at J, with 13 bases in the middle. The CDR3 sequence: CAWSGSPGELFF. The CDR3 DNA is TGTGCCTGGTCCGGCTCACCCGGGGAGCTGTTTTTT.